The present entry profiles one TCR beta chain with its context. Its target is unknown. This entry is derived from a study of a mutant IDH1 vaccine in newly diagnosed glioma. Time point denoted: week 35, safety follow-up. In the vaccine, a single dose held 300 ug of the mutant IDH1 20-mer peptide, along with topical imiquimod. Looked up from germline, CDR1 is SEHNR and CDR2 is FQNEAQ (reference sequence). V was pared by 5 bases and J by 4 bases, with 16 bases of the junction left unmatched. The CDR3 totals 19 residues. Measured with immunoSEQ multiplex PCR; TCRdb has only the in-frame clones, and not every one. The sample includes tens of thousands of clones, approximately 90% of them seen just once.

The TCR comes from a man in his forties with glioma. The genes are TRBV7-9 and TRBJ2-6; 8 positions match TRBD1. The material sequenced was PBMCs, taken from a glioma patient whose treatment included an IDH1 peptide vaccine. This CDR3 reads CASSRSTGVASRGANVLTF. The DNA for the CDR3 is TGTGCCAGCAGCCGATCGACAGGGGTAGCCTCAAGGGGGGCCAACGTCCTGACTTTC.